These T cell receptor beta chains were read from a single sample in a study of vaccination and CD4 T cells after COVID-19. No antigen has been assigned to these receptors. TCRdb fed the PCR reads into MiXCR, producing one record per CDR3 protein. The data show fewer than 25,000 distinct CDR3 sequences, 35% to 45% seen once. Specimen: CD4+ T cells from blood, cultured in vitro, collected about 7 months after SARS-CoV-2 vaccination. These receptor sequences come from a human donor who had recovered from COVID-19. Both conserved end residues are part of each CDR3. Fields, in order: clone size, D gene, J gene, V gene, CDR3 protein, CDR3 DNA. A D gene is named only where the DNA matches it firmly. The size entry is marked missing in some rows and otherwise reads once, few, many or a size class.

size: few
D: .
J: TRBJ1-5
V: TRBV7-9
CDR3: CASSLAPNQPQHF
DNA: TGTGCCAGCAGCTTAGCCCCAAATCAGCCCCAGCATTTT

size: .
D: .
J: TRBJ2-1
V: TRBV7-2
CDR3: CASSLGGGMAGEQFF
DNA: TGTGCCAGCAGCTTAGGGGGCGGGATGGCGGGAGAGCAGTTCTTC

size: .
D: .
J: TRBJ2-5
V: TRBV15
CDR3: CATSRRLNQETQYF
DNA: TGTGCCACCAGCAGGAGACTGAACCAAGAGACCCAGTACTTC

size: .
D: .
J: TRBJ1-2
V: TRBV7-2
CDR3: CASSSGQIYGYTF
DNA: TGTGCCAGCAGCTCCGGACAAATCTATGGCTACACCTTC

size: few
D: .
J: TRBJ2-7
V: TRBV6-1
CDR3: CASSRTESSYEQYF
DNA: TGTGCCAGCAGCAGGACTGAAAGCTCCTACGAGCAGTACTTC

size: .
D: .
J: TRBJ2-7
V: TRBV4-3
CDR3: CASSQELGPQQYF
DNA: TGCGCCAGCAGCCAAGAACTCGGACCGCAGCAGTACTTC

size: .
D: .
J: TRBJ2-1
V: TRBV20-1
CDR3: CSAPDRTSYNEQFF
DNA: TGCAGTGCCCCCGACAGGACCAGCTACAATGAGCAGTTCTTC

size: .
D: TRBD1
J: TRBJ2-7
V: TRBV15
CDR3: CATSRSRDSSSYEQYF
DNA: TGTGCCACCAGCAGATCACGGGACAGCTCCTCCTACGAGCAGTACTTC

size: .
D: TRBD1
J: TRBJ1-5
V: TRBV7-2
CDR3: CASSSQGMRAQHF
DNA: TGTGCCAGCAGTTCACAGGGGATGAGAGCCCAGCATTTT

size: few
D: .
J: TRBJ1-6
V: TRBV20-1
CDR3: CSAAPGTDYSPLHF
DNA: TGCAGTGCTGCCCCCGGAACAGACTATTCACCCCTCCACTTT

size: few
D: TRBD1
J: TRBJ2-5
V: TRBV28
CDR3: CASSWAYTGQGDLQETQYF
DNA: TGTGCCAGCAGCTGGGCTTACACCGGACAGGGAGATTTACAAGAGACCCAGTACTTC

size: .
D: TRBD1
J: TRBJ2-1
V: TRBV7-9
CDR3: CASSQGADNEQFF
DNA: TGTGCCAGCAGTCAGGGGGCCGACAATGAGCAGTTCTTC

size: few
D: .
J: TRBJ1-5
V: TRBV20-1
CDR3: CSFLELTNQPQHF
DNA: TGCAGCTTCCTAGAGCTGACTAATCAGCCCCAGCATTTT

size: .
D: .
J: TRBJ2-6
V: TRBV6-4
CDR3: CASSERMRAGANVLTF
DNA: TGTGCCAGCAGCGAACGGATGAGGGCTGGGGCCAACGTCCTGACTTTC

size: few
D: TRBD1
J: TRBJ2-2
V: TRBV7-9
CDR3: CASSLDRVGGELFF
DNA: TGTGCCAGCAGCTTGGACAGGGTAGGCGGGGAGCTGTTTTTT

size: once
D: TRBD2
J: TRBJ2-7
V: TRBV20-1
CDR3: CSARGLAGVYEQYF
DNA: TGCAGTGCTAGAGGACTAGCGGGAGTGTACGAGCAGTACTTC

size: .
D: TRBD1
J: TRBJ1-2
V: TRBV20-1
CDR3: CSARVGQVIANYGYTF
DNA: TGCAGTGCTAGAGTCGGACAGGTCATAGCTAACTATGGCTACACCTTC

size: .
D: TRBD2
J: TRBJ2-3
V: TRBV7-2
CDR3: CASSPSGKGVEAQYF
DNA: TGTGCCAGCAGTCCTAGCGGGAAAGGTGTGGAGGCGCAGTATTTT

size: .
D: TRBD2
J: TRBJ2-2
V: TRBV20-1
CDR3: CSARPSSGSVSTGELFF
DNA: TGCAGTGCTCGCCCCTCTAGCGGGAGCGTGAGCACCGGGGAGCTGTTTTTT

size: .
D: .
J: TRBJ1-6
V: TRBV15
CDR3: CATSTGGAGNSPLHF
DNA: TGTGCCACCAGCACGGGGGGAGCGGGTAATTCACCCCTCCACTTT

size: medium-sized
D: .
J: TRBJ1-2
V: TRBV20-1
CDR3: CSVAHRENYGYTF
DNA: TGCAGTGTGGCCCACAGGGAGAACTATGGCTACACCTTC

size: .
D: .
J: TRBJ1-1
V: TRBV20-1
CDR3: CSARGLSEAFF
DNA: TGCAGTGCTAGAGGTCTCAGTGAAGCTTTCTTT

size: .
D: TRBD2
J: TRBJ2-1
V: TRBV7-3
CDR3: CASSLQTSGRIDNEQFF
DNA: TGTGCCAGCAGCTTACAAACTAGCGGGAGGATTGACAATGAGCAGTTCTTC

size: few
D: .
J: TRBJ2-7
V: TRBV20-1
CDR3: CSAPVLSEQYF
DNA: TGCAGTGCTCCGGTCCTTTCGGAGCAGTACTTC

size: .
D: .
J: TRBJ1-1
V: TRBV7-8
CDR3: CASSLVGGNTEAFF
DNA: TGTGCCAGCAGCTTAGTGGGGGGGAACACTGAAGCTTTCTTT

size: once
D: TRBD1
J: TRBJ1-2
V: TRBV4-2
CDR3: CASSQRTGDYGYTF
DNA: TGTGCCAGCAGCCAAAGGACAGGCGACTATGGCTACACCTTC

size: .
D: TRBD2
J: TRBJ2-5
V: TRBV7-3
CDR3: CASSASGSETQYF
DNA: TGTGCCAGCAGCGCTAGCGGGAGTGAGACCCAGTACTTC

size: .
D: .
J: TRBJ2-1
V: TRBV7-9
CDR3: CASSPPEGRLGYNEQFF
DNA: TGTGCCAGCAGCCCACCTGAGGGTCGGTTAGGCTACAATGAGCAGTTCTTC

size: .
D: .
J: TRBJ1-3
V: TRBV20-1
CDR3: CSAKGFGQGRGSGNTIYF
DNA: TGCAGTGCTAAGGGCTTTGGGCAGGGACGCGGCTCTGGAAACACCATATATTTT

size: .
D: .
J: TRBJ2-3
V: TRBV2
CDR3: CAGQRDIDTQYF
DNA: TGTGCCGGTCAACGGGACATCGACACGCAGTATTTT

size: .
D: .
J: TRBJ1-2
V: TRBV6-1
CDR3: CASSESGDYGYTF
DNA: TGTGCCAGCAGTGAATCAGGGGACTATGGCTACACCTTC

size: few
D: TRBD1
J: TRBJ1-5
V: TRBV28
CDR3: CASKGQGYQPQHF
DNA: TGTGCCAGCAAGGGACAGGGCTATCAGCCCCAGCATTTT

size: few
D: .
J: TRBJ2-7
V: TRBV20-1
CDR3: CSARVAGGGVGSYEQYF
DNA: TGCAGTGCTAGAGTGGCGGGCGGTGGGGTGGGCTCCTACGAGCAGTACTTC

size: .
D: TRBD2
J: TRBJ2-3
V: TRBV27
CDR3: CASSSRSTSGRADTQYF
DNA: TGTGCCAGCAGTTCCCGTTCGACTAGCGGGAGGGCAGATACGCAGTATTTT

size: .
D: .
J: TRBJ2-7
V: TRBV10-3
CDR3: CAISEAMTGSYNEQYF
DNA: TGTGCCATCAGTGAGGCCATGACTGGGTCCTACAATGAGCAGTACTTC